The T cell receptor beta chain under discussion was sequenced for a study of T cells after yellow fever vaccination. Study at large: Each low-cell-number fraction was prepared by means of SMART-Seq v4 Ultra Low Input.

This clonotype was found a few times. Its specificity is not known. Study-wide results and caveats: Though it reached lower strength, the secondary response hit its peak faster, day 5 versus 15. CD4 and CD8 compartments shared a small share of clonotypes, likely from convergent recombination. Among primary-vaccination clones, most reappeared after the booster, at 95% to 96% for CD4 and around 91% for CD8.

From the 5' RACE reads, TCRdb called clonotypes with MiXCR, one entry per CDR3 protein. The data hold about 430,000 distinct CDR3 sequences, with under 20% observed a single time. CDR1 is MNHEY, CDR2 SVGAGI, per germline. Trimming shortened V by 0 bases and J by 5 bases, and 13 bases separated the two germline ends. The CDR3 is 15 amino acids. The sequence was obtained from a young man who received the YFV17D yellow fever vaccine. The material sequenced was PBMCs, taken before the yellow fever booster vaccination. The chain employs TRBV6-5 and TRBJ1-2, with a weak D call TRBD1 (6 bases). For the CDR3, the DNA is TGTGCCAGCAGTTACTCCCGACAGGCCGTATATGGCTACACCTTC. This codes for CASSYSRQAVYGYTF.